This T cell receptor (beta chain) was captured by sequencing in a study of breast tumors, draining lymph nodes, adjacent tissues. This clonotype was observed a few times. This may be a read error: a much more frequent sequence differs by one nucleotide. Samples came from axillary lymph nodes draining the breast cancer. Germline assignment: CDR1 SNHLY and CDR2 FYNNEI. CDR3 length: 14 amino acids. TCRdb re-called the multiplex PCR reads with MiXCR, one entry per CDR3 protein. The table includes approximately 300,000 distinct CDR3 sequences, over 30% detected once. The sequence came from a female donor with breast cancer. Some clones in this sample may be carry-over from other donors' samples. The source material was axillary lymph node tissue. The chain joins TRBV2 to TRBJ1-5; D might be TRBD1 (5 bases). The CDR3 reads CASSGWQGNRPQHF. The CDR3 region has the DNA TGTGCCAGCAGTGGGTGGCAGGGCAATCGGCCCCAGCATTTT.